This TCR beta chain was recovered during a study of blood T cell repertoires in COVID-19. As for the study in general: Recovery meant two consecutive negative NP/OP PCR tests, professional clearance, or resolved symptoms. Material from acute and convalescent COVID-19 was sourced from the United States, Italy and Spain. PBMCs, B-cell-depleted T cells, or T cells provided the cDNA or gDNA that made up the material.

Cohorts were assigned according to the clinical history that participants reported. Repertoires were generated with immunoSEQ multiplex PCR, while TCRdb's copy carries only in-frame clones and drops some. In the table there are more than 200,000 clones, around 87% of which are singletons. The V gene's germline CDR1 is MNHEY and CDR2 SMNVEV (reference sequence). CDR3 size: 14 residues. Deletions cut 4 bases from V and 5 bases from J, with 14 bases between. This receptor was obtained from a young man in a cohort exposed to, infected with or recovered from COVID-19 (not recorded which). The sequencing input was PBMCs or T cells enriched from blood (not recorded which). This rearrangement joins TRBV27 to TRBJ1-1; D is unclear. This chain's CDR3 is CASSSPQVRTEAFF. As DNA, the CDR3 is TGTGCCAGCAGTTCTCCCCAGGTCCGAACTGAAGCTTTCTTT.